This T cell receptor (beta chain) was identified in a study of Tregs in tolerant kidney transplant recipients. Findings and caveats of the study: This study did not directly address biological reproducibility. Findings come from small patient numbers and require larger validation. The most relevant donor-specific Treg TCRbeta repertoire apparently came from expansion with activated donor B cells.

Unstimulated regulatory T cells (CD4+CD25+CD127-), CD4+CD25- non-regulatory cells, CD4 and CD8 cells were FACS-sorted from thawed PBMCs. The method was immunoSEQ multiplex PCR; TCRdb's version includes in-frame clones alone and lacks a portion of them. The repertoire holds under 100,000 clones, with just over 90% as singletons. CDR3 length: 13 amino acids. The germline V gene encodes CDR1 SGHRS and CDR2 YFSETQ. After removal of 4 bases from V and 5 bases from J, the junction contained 5 bases not matched to a gene. For this clone: Its matching antigen is unknown.

The chain recombines TRBV5-1 with TRBJ2-7; 8 bases match TRBD1. Sequenced: CD8+ T cells from blood. This TCR came from a human donor in good health. CDR3 region: CASSPGQGNEQYF. In nucleotides, the CDR3 is TGCGCCAGCAGCCCAGGACAGGGCAACGAGCAGTACTTC.